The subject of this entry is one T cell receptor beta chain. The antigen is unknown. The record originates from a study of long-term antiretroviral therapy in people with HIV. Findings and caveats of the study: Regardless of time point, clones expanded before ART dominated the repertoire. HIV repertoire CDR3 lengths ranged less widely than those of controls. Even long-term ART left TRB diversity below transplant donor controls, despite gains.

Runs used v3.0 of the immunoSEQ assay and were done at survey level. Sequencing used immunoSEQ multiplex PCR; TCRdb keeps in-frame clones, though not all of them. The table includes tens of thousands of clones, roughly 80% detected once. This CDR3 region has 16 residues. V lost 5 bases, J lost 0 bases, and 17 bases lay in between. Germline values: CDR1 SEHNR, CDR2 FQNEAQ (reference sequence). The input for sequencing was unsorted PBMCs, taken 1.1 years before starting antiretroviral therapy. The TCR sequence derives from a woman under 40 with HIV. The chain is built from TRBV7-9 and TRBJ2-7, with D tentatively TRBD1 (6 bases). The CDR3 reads CASSPPRQVISYEQYF. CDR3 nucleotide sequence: TGTGCCAGCAGCCCGCCCAGACAGGTTATCTCCTACGAGCAGTACTTC. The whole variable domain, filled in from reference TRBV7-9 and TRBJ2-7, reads DTGVSQNPRHKITKRGQNVTFRCDPISEHNRLYWYRQTLGQGPEFLTYFQNEAQLEKSRLLSDRFSAERPKGSFSTLEIQRTEQGDSAMYLCASSPPRQVISYEQYFGPGTRLTVT.